This T cell receptor (beta chain) was found in a study of T cell responses to AZD1222 COVID-19 vaccine. Germline V gene data show CDR1 as SQVTM and CDR2 as ANQGSEA. The CDR3 has 11 residues. Trimming cost V 1 base and J 6 bases, with 3 bases left between them. Only in-frame clones appear in the TCRdb table, and some are missing; sequencing was by immunoSEQ multiplex PCR. The repertoire includes more than 150,000 clones, 94% of them detected once, and 1.5% to 2% sits in the top ten. This clone was counted once. The antigen remains unidentified. Study-level findings and limits: An increase in Spike-specific TCR breadth and depth was observed after two AZD1222 doses.

The sequencing used peripheral blood, collected 28 days after the second AZD1222 dose. This sequence joins TRBV29-1 and TRBJ2-2; D remains ambiguous. The receptor was derived from an adult who received the AZD1222 COVID-19 vaccine. DNA of the CDR3: TGCAGCGTTGAAGGGCCCGGGGAGCTGTTTTTT. Translating it yields CSVEGPGELFF.